This entry describes one TCR beta chain. Produced via immunoSEQ multiplex PCR; TCRdb's table is partial and in-frame only. The repertoire holds roughly 350,000 clones, with roughly 90% as singletons. The data originate from a study of blood T cell repertoires in COVID-19. Whole-study context: The United States, Italy and Spain were the sources of the acute and convalescent COVID-19 samples. Sample material is recorded as cDNA or gDNA derived from T cells, B-cell-depleted T cells, or PBMCs.

Germline V lookup: CDR1 MNHEY, CDR2 SMNVEV (reference sequence). CDR3 size: 15 residues. V was pared by 3 bases and J by 5 bases, with 9 bases of the junction left unmatched. What was sequenced was peripheral blood. The receptor's source is a woman in her 50s with active or convalescent COVID-19. The chain employs TRBV27 and TRBJ1-2, with TRBD1 matching over 7 bases. As DNA, the CDR3 is TGTGCCAGCAGTTTGTTCAGGGGGAATCTATATGGCTACACCTTC. Translated, it gives CASSLFRGNLYGYTF.